The source of this T cell receptor beta chain is a study of T cells in Graves' hyperthyroidism and ophthalmopathy. Amplification targeted TCR beta CDR3 regions from RNA transcripts. Carried out on the TCR CDR3, a first-round RT-PCR used the HTBI primer set. MiXCR, run by TCRdb on the multiplex PCR reads, gives a single entry per CDR3 protein. This sample has about 590,000 distinct CDR3 sequences, with 15% to 19% found just once. This clonotype was seen repeatedly, ten times or more. What it binds is not known. It was considered stable Graves' hyperthyroidism when ophthalmopathy did not progress within 18 months. V lost 6 bases and J 9 bases, leaving 15 bases between the germline ends. The CDR3 covers 14 residues. CDR1 is MDHEN and CDR2 is SYDVKM in the germline V gene. Study outcomes and limitations: The majority of expanded thyroid clonotypes above 0.001 also appeared in blood. Model-based prediction identified ophthalmopathy a median 6.5 months prior to its onset.

The sample was blood. This TCR derives from a woman younger than 45 with Graves' hyperthyroidism. The chain uses TRBV28 and TRBJ1-6; D unresolved. CDR3 amino acids: CASSEGSGVSPLHF. The CDR3 coding sequence is TGTGCCAGCAGCGAGGGCTCGGGAGTTTCACCCCTCCACTTT.